This TCR beta chain was recovered during a study of blood T cell repertoires in COVID-19. Symptom resolution, clearance, or two negative PCRs marked the recovered donors of Cohort 3. The J segment lost 8 bases and the V segment lost 3 bases, leaving 12 bases of the junction unmatched. The CDR3 has 14 residues. Germline CDR1 DFQATT, CDR2 SNEGSKA (reference sequence). Assay used: immunoSEQ multiplex PCR; TCRdb lists only in-frame clones, some missing. The sample has about 480,000 clones; approximately 88% are singletons. The sequence was collected from a woman aged 40 to 50 who had recovered from COVID-19. This rearrangement joins TRBV20-1 to TRBJ1-1, with TRBD1 matching over 7 bases. Source material: PBMCs or T cells enriched from blood (not recorded which). The CDR3 is CSASRVQGDLEAFF. As DNA, the CDR3 is TGCAGTGCTAGTAGGGTTCAGGGGGATTTGGAAGCTTTCTTT.